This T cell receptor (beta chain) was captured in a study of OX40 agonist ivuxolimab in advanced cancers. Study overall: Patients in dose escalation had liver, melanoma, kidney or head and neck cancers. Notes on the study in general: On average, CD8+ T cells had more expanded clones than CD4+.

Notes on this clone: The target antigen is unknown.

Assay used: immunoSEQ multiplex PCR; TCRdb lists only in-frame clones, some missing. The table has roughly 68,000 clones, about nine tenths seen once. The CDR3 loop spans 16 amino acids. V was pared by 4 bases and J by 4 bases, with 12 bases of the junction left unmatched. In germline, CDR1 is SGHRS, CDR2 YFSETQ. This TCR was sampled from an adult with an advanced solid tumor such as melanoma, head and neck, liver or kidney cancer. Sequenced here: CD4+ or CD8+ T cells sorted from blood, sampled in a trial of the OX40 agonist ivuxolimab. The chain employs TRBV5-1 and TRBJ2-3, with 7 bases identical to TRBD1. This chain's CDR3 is CASSLTTGLGSDTQYF. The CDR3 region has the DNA TGCGCCAGCAGCCTTACGACAGGGCTAGGGTCAGATACGCAGTATTTT.